This T cell receptor (beta chain) was documented in a study of siplizumab effects on memory and regulatory T cells. General study findings and limits: Naive T cells appeared more varied than memory cells and looked like key alloresponse contributors. In siplizumab cultures, the suppressive function of proliferating Tregs remained unconfirmed. Siplizumab gave mappable alloreactive CD4+ clones an average Treg-derived fraction of around 70%, against 26.9% in controls. Poor capture below about 10^-5 frequency left most alloreactive clones unmapped to unstimulated subsets.

J was trimmed by 1 base and V by 8 bases; bases with no gene match: 8. This CDR3 region has 15 residues. Germline CDR1 is LNHNV and CDR2 is YYDKDF (reference sequence). TCRdb's copy holds only in-frame clones and misses some; the assay was immunoSEQ multiplex PCR. The sample shows roughly 6,900 clones, approximately 70% of them seen only once. As to this clone: Its specificity is not known.

The material sequenced was effector memory CD8+ T cells sorted from blood. Subset meaning: unstimulated CD8+ effector memory T cells. The rearrangement joins TRBV15 to TRBJ2-1, with 7 nucleotides matching TRBD2. The receptor was isolated from a human donor in good health. The CDR3 DNA sequence: TGTGCCACCGGAAAGACTAGCCGATCCTACAATGAGCAGTTCTTC. Translated, it gives CATGKTSRSYNEQFF.